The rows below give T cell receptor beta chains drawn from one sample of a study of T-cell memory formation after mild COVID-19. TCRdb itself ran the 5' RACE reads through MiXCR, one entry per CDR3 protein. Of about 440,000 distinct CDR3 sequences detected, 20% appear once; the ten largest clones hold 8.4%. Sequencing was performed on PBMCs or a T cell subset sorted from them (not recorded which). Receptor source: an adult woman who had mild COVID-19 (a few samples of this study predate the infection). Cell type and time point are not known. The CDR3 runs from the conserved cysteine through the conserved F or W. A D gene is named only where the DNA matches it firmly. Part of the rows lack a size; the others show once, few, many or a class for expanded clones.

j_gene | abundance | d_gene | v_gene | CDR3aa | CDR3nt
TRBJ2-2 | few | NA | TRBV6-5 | CASSYSGQTNTGELFF | TGTGCCAGCAGTTACTCCGGACAGACGAACACCGGGGAGCTGTTTTTT
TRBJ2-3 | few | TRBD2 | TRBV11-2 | CASSPRMTSGGTDTQYF | TGTGCCAGCAGCCCTCGGATGACTAGCGGGGGCACAGATACGCAGTATTTT
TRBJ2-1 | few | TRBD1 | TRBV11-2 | CASSLDSWDRGPSNEQFF | TGTGCCAGCAGCTTAGATTCTTGGGACAGGGGCCCTAGCAATGAGCAGTTCTTC
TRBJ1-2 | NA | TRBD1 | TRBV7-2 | CASSLMSGQGHGYTF | TGTGCCAGCAGCTTAATGTCGGGACAGGGCCATGGCTACACCTTC
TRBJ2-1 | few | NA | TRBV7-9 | CASSPGGTYNEQFF | TGTGCCAGCAGCCCCGGAGGGACCTACAATGAGCAGTTCTTC
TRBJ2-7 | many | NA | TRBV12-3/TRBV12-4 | CASSPDRSGSSYEQYF | TGTGCCAGCAGTCCCGACAGGTCGGGGAGCTCCTACGAGCAGTACTTC
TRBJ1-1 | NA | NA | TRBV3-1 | CASSQATVNTEAFF | TGTGCCAGCAGCCAAGCCACAGTGAACACTGAAGCTTTCTTT
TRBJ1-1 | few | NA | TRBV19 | CASSVFANTEAFF | TGTGCCAGTAGCGTATTTGCGAACACTGAAGCTTTCTTT
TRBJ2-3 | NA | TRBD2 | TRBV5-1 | CASSFAGGPDTQYF | TGCGCCAGCAGCTTTGCGGGAGGGCCAGATACGCAGTATTTT
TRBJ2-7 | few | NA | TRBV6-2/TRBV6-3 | CASRTGTLYEQYF | TGTGCCAGCAGAACCGGGACCCTATACGAGCAGTACTTC
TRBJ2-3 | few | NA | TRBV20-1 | CSAVSRRDTQYF | TGCAGTGCCGTGTCACGACGGGATACGCAGTATTTT
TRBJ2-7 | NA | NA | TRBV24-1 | CATSDHRAGTYEQYF | TGTGCCACCAGTGATCATCGCGCCGGGACCTACGAGCAGTACTTC
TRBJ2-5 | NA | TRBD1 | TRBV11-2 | CASISTGGETQYF | TGTGCCAGCATATCAACAGGGGGGGAGACCCAGTACTTC
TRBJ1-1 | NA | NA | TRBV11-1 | CASSFELNTEAFF | TGTGCCAGCAGCTTTGAACTTAACACTGAAGCTTTCTTT
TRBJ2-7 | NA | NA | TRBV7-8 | CASSLRWATGGGYEQYF | TGTGCCAGCAGCTTACGGTGGGCTACGGGGGGCGGCTACGAGCAGTACTTC
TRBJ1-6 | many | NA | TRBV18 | CASSPGREAGSPLHF | TGTGCCAGCTCACCCGGGAGGGAAGCCGGTTCACCCCTCCACTTT
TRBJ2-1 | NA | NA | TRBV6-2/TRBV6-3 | CASSWTENNEQFF | TGTGCCAGCAGCTGGACGGAGAACAATGAGCAGTTCTTC
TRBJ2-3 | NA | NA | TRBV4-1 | CASSQGGGPGTDTQYF | TGCGCCAGCAGCCAAGGGGGGGGCCCGGGCACAGATACGCAGTATTTT
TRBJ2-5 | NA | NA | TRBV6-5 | CASMVQGSETQYF | TGTGCCAGCATGGTACAGGGTTCGGAGACCCAGTACTTC
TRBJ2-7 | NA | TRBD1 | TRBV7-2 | CASSSITGTGDYEQYF | TGTGCCAGCAGCTCGATTACCGGGACAGGGGACTACGAGCAGTACTTC
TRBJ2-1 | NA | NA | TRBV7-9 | CASSQLLNEQFF | TGTGCCAGCAGTCAATTACTGAATGAGCAGTTCTTC
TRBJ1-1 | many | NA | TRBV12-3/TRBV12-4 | CASRASVNTEAFF | TGTGCCAGCAGAGCCTCGGTGAACACTGAAGCTTTCTTT
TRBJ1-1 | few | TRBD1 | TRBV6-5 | CASRWDRGGSNTEAFF | TGTGCCAGCAGGTGGGACAGGGGGGGGTCGAACACTGAAGCTTTCTTT
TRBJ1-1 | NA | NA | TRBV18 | CASSPSRDHEAFF | TGTGCCAGCTCACCAAGCAGGGATCATGAAGCTTTCTTT
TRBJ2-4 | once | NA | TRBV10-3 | CAISERQVIAKNIQYF | TGTGCCATCAGTGAGAGACAAGTGATAGCCAAAAACATTCAGTACTTC
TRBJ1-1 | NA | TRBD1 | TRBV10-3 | CAIRTNRGYTEAFF | TGTGCCATCAGGACCAACAGGGGATACACTGAAGCTTTCTTT
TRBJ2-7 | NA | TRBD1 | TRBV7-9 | CASSSGTVVPYEQYF | TGTGCCAGCAGCTCGGGGACAGTAGTACCCTACGAGCAGTACTTC
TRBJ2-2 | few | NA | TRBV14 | CASSQATGRTGELFF | TGTGCCAGCAGCCAAGCTACCGGGCGGACCGGGGAGCTGTTTTTT
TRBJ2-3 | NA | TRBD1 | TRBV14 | CASILPGGQPDTQYF | TGTGCCAGCATCCTCCCTGGGGGACAGCCAGATACGCAGTATTTT
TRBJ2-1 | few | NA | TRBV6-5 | CASSSQNPLNEQFF | TGTGCCAGCAGTTCTCAGAATCCCCTCAATGAGCAGTTCTTC
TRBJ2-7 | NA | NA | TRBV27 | CASSSQFSTMGEQYF | TGTGCCAGCAGCTCTCAGTTCTCCACTATGGGCGAGCAGTACTTC
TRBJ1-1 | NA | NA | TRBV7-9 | CASSFEGDTEAFF | TGTGCCAGCAGCTTTGAGGGGGACACTGAAGCTTTCTTT
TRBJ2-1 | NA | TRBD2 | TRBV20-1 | CSAPGTRVTNEQFF | TGCAGTGCTCCCGGGACTAGGGTCACGAATGAGCAGTTCTTC
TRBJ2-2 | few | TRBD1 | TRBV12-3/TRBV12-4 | CASSPGQGRVGELFF | TGTGCCAGCAGCCCCGGACAGGGTCGGGTCGGGGAGCTGTTTTTT
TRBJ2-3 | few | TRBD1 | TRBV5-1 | CASSPPGQGSDTQYF | TGCGCCAGCAGCCCTCCGGGACAGGGGTCAGATACGCAGTATTTT
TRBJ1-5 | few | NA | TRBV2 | CASSRHNQPQHF | TGTGCCAGCTCGAGACACAATCAGCCCCAGCATTTT
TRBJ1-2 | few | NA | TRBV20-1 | CSAREGGGYTF | TGCAGTGCTAGAGAAGGGGGAGGCTACACCTTC
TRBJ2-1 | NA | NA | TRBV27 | CASSPFGGYLYNEQFF | TGTGCCAGCAGTCCATTTGGGGGGTACCTTTACAATGAGCAGTTCTTC
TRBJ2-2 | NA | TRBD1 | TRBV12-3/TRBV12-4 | CASSSGTESTGELFF | TGTGCCAGCAGTTCGGGGACAGAGAGCACCGGGGAGCTGTTTTTT
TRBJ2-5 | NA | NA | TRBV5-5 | CASNTGSADQETQYF | TGTGCCAGCAACACAGGGTCGGCCGATCAAGAGACCCAGTACTTC
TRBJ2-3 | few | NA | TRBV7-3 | CASSFSGTEGDTQYF | TGTGCCAGCAGCTTCTCCGGGACGGAGGGAGATACGCAGTATTTT
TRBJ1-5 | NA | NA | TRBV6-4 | CASSDREEINQPQHF | TGTGCCAGCAGTGACAGGGAGGAGATCAATCAGCCCCAGCATTTT
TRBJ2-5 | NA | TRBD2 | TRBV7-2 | CASSLATSVETQYF | TGTGCCAGCAGCTTAGCGACTAGCGTGGAGACCCAGTACTTC
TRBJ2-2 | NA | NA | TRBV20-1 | CSARRHRGRGNTGELFF | TGCAGTGCTAGAAGGCATAGGGGCAGGGGTAACACCGGGGAGCTGTTTTTT
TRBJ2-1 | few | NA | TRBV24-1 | CATSDLGVNEQFF | TGTGCCACCAGTGATTTGGGGGTCAATGAGCAGTTCTTC
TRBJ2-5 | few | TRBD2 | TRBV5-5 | CASSSGLVQETQYF | TGTGCCAGCAGTTCAGGACTAGTCCAAGAGACCCAGTACTTC
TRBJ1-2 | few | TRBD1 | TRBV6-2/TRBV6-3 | CASRPDRSLLYGYTF | TGTGCCAGCAGACCGGACAGGTCCCTCCTCTATGGCTACACCTTC
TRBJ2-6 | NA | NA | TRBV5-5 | CASSSRQATSGANVLTF | TGTGCCAGCAGCTCTCGACAGGCTACCTCTGGGGCCAACGTCCTGACTTTC
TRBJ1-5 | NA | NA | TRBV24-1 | CATSENNIGNQPQHF | TGTGCCACCAGTGAAAACAACATTGGCAATCAGCCCCAGCATTTT
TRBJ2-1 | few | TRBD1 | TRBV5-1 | CASSLLGQGPGNEQFF | TGCGCCAGCAGCTTGCTGGGACAGGGTCCAGGCAATGAGCAGTTCTTC
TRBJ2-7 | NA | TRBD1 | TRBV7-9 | CASRSSGTGIYEQYF | TGTGCCAGCAGGTCGTCCGGGACAGGGATCTACGAGCAGTACTTC